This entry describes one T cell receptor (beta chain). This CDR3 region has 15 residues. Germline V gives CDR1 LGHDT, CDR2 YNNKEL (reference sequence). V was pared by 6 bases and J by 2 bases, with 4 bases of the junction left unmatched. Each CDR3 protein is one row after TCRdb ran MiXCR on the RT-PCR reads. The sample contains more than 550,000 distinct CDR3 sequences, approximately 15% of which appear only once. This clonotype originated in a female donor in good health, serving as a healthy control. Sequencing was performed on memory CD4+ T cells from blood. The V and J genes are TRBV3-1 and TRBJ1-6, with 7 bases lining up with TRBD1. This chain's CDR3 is CASSGTETYNSPLHF. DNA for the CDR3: TGTGCCAGCAGTGGGACAGAAACCTATAATTCACCCCTCCACTTT.